Shown below are 27 T cell receptor beta chains from a single sample sequenced in a study of blood T cell repertoires in COVID-19. Here immunoSEQ multiplex PCR was the method, and the copy in TCRdb shows in-frame clones only, minus some. The repertoire holds approximately 25,000 clones, about four fifths seen once, with approximately 7% in the top ten. Sequencing was performed on peripheral blood. The receptors here all came from a middle-aged man with COVID-19, enrolled during active disease.

V gene TRBV6-2 or TRBV6-3 combines with J gene TRBJ2-7; D gene uncertain. V was cut by 5 bases and J by 1 base, with 15 bases left in between. The germline CDR1 and CDR2 sequences are MNHEY and SVGEGT. The CDR3 is 15 amino acids. The CDR3 nucleotides read TGTGCCAGCAGTCTCGCGGCGTGGCAGTCCTACGAGCAGTACTTC. This sequence encodes CASSLAAWQSYEQYF.

This chain links TRBV27 with TRBJ2-7, with D maybe TRBD1 (7 bases). The CDR3 contains 15 residues. V lost 8 bases, J lost 2 bases, and 19 bases lay in between. CDR1 and CDR2 (germline): MNHEY, SMNVEV (reference sequence). The CDR3 bases are TGTGCCAGCTCCAGGGGGGTGAAAAGTACCTACGAGCAGTACTTC. It codes for CASSRGVKSTYEQYF.

The genes are TRBV4-2 and TRBJ1-1; D gene unclear. V dropped 3 bases and J dropped 1 base, with 3 bases sitting between them. The germline V gene has CDR1 LGHNA and CDR2 YNFKEQ. This CDR3 is 12 amino acids long. CDR3 bases: TGTGCCAGCAGCCACGGGAACACTGAAGCTTTCTTT. The encoded protein is CASSHGNTEAFF.

This chain connects TRBV19 to TRBJ2-1; TRBD2 matches at 7 bases. CDR3 length equals 15 residues. The germline gives CDR1 LNHDA, CDR2 SQIVND (reference sequence). V lost 4 bases to trimming and J lost 4 bases; unmatched junction nucleotides: 7. CDR3: CASSKGGSNYNEQFF. CDR3 DNA: TGTGCCAGTAGTAAGGGCGGGAGTAATTACAATGAGCAGTTCTTC.

This clone has a handful of counts. V is TRBV5-6 and J is TRBJ1-1; 7 positions match TRBD1. This CDR3 has 14 amino acids. Germline V lookup: CDR1 SGHDT, CDR2 YYEEEE. V shed 0 bases, J shed 3 bases, and the junction held 2 bases outside the gene matches. CDR3 region: CASSLGRGYTEAFF. The CDR3 bases are TGTGCCAGCAGCTTGGGCAGGGGGTACACTGAAGCTTTCTTT.

This clone has just a few counts. The chain has TRBV13 and TRBJ1-1, with D tentatively TRBD1 (5 bases). CDR3 length equals 15 residues. The germline V and J ends were trimmed by 4 bases and 3 bases, with 15 bases remaining between them. Germline V CDR1 and CDR2: PRHDT, FYEKMQ (reference sequence). The CDR3 loop reads CASSSFFGGDTEAFF. The CDR3 nucleotides read TGTGCCAGCAGCTCCTTTTTCGGGGGGGACACTGAAGCTTTCTTT.

The rearrangement uses TRBV28 and TRBJ1-5; no clear D. Per the germline V gene, CDR1 is MDHEN and CDR2 is SYDVKM. The CDR3 loop spans 15 amino acids. Trimming cost V 5 bases and J 0 bases, with 11 bases left between them. In DNA form, the CDR3 reads TGTGCCAGCAGTCCCGGCGGATATAGCAATCAGCCCCAGCATTTT. Its protein is CASSPGGYSNQPQHF.

This clone was counted a few times. This chain joins TRBV24-1 and TRBJ1-1; 8 bases are a match to TRBD1. The CDR3 runs 14 residues. In germline, CDR1 is KGHDR, CDR2 SFDVKD. The junction had 6 bases not matched to a gene; V was cut back by 4 bases and J by 6 bases. Written as DNA, the CDR3 is TGTGCCACCAGTGAAACGGACAGGGCCGCTGAAGCTTTCTTT. It codes for CATSETDRAAEAFF.

The table lists this clone with a few counts. This chain connects TRBV6-5 to TRBJ2-7, with D possibly matching TRBD2 (5 bases). The germline V gene encodes CDR1 MNHEY and CDR2 SVGAGI. V lost 7 bases and J 0 bases, leaving 13 bases between the germline ends. The CDR3 runs 14 residues. The CDR3 bases are TGTGCCAGCACCGGACTGATTTTCTCCTACGAGCAGTACTTC. It is translated as CASTGLIFSYEQYF.

The chain is built from TRBV27 and TRBJ1-5, with TRBD1 matching 8 bases. J was trimmed by 4 bases and V by 3 bases; bases with no gene match: 2. Germline CDR1 reads MNHEY; CDR2 reads SMNVEV (reference sequence). CDR3 length equals 14 residues. The CDR3 DNA reads as TGTGCCAGCAGTTTCGGACAGGGTAATCAGCCCCAGCATTTT. Translated, it gives CASSFGQGNQPQHF.

This rearrangement joins TRBV6-6 to TRBJ2-2; no clear D gene. CDR1 is MNHNY and CDR2 is SVGAGI in the germline V gene (reference sequence). The ends were cut back, 0 bases at V and 4 bases at J, with 6 bases in the middle. This CDR3 is 14 amino acids long. CDR3 bases: TGTGCCAGCAGTTACTCCTCGGGCACCGGGGAGCTGTTTTTT. This codes for CASSYSSGTGELFF.

The chain is built from TRBV5-6 and TRBJ2-7; D is perhaps TRBD2 (6 bases). The V and J ends lost 1 base and 0 bases respectively, with 20 bases between them. Per the germline V gene, CDR1 is SGHDT and CDR2 is YYEEEE. CDR3 length: 18 residues. For the CDR3, the DNA is TGTGCCAGCAGCTTGTACGGATCGGGGAGGAGAAGCTCCTACGAGCAGTACTTC. This codes for CASSLYGSGRRSSYEQYF.

The chain carries TRBV11-1 and TRBJ1-1; D gene ambiguous. Germline assignment: CDR1 SGHAT and CDR2 FQDESV (reference sequence). The germline V and J ends were trimmed by 1 base and 4 bases, with 7 bases remaining between them. CDR3 length equals 13 residues. The CDR3 protein is CASSLGGLTEAFF. CDR3 sequence (DNA): TGTGCCAGCAGCTTAGGAGGGCTCACTGAAGCTTTCTTT.

V is TRBV10-1 and J is TRBJ1-1; 7 bases fit TRBD1. This CDR3 region has 13 residues. V was pared by 5 bases and J by 3 bases, with 3 bases of the junction left unmatched. Per the germline V gene, CDR1 is WNHNN and CDR2 is SYGVQD (reference sequence). DNA of the CDR3: TGCGCCAGCAGTACAGGGGTCTACACTGAAGCTTTCTTT. This encodes CASSTGVYTEAFF.

The rearrangement joins TRBV7-9 to TRBJ2-5; 9 bases agree with TRBD1. The CDR3 covers 13 residues. The germline gives CDR1 SEHNR, CDR2 FQNEAQ (reference sequence). V lost 6 bases and J lost 7; bases outside the gene matches: 6. CDR3 protein: CASSTGGEGTQYF. In nucleotides, the CDR3 is TGTGCCAGCAGTACAGGGGGCGAAGGGACCCAGTACTTC.

This chain joins TRBV29-1 and TRBJ2-2; TRBD2 might be the D (6 bases). CDR1 is SQVTM, CDR2 ANQGSEA, per germline. The CDR3 contains 11 residues. Trimming left V 5 bases short and J 7 bases short, with 8 bases between. Here the CDR3 DNA reads TGCAGCGTTACTAGCAACGGGGAGCTGTTTTTT. It encodes CSVTSNGELFF.

The gene calls are TRBV13 and TRBJ2-2; 11 bases align to TRBD2. Germline V gene data show CDR1 as PRHDT and CDR2 as FYEKMQ (reference sequence). The CDR3 sequence is 16 residues long. V gave up 4 bases and J gave up 0 bases; unmatched junction bases: 1. CDR3 residues: CASSWGLAANTGELFF. The CDR3, as DNA: TGTGCCAGCAGCTGGGGACTAGCGGCGAACACCGGGGAGCTGTTTTTT.

The CDR3 here is CASSRLAGGLPETQYF. CDR3 coding DNA: TGTGCCAGCAGTCGACTAGCGGGAGGGCTCCCAGAGACCCAGTACTTC. This rearrangement joins TRBV28 to TRBJ2-5; 14 bases agree with TRBD2. V shed 5 bases and J 4 bases; nucleotides not matched to a gene: 6. The CDR3 spans 16 residues. CDR1 MDHEN and CDR2 SYDVKM come from the germline V gene.

This clone occurred once. This sequence joins TRBV27 and TRBJ2-3, with TRBD2 matching over 8 bases. The CDR3 consists of 14 residues. The germline V gene has CDR1 MNHEY and CDR2 SMNVEV (reference sequence). With V trimmed by 10 bases and J by 4 bases, 10 bases remained unmatched. CDR3 sequence reads: CATKSGRVADTQYF. The DNA of the CDR3 is TGTGCCACCAAGAGCGGGAGAGTAGCAGATACGCAGTATTTT.

The genes are TRBV24-1 and TRBJ1-5; D uncertain. The V gene's germline CDR1 is KGHDR and CDR2 SFDVKD. Trimming left V 3 bases short and J 11 bases short, with 13 bases between. The CDR3 has 13 residues. The CDR3 loop is CATSDEWEVTQHF. The CDR3 DNA reads TGTGCCACCAGTGATGAATGGGAGGTTACCCAGCATTTT.

This chain links TRBV19 with TRBJ2-3; D is unresolved. Trimming removed 4 bases at V and 0 bases at J, with 5 bases between. Per the germline V gene, CDR1 is LNHDA and CDR2 is SQIVND (reference sequence). The CDR3 is made up of 13 amino acids. The DNA of the CDR3 is TGTGCCAGTAGTACCCTTAGCACAGATACGCAGTATTTT. Protein sequence: CASSTLSTDTQYF.

The chain combines TRBV7-3 with TRBJ2-3; TRBD1 matches 9 bases. Germline V lookup: CDR1 SGHTA, CDR2 FQGTGA. The CDR3 has 15 residues. V trimming: 0 bases; J trimming: 3 bases; junction bases outside the gene matches: 1. CDR3 region: CASSLTTGGTDTQYF. DNA for the CDR3: TGTGCCAGCAGCTTAACGACAGGGGGTACAGATACGCAGTATTTT.

The chain joins TRBV27 to TRBJ1-3; D not certain. Germline V gene lookup returns CDR1 MNHEY and CDR2 SMNVEV (reference sequence). Trimming removed 8 bases from V and 2 bases from J, with 16 bases in between. The length of the CDR3 is 15 residues. The CDR3 DNA follows: TGTGCCAGCCGGGATTTAAGCAGCACTGGAAACACCATATATTTT. It codes for CASRDLSSTGNTIYF.

The genes are TRBV12-3 or TRBV12-4 and TRBJ2-1; D is ambiguous. The germline V and J ends were trimmed by 6 bases and 8 bases, with 11 bases remaining between them. The CDR3 is 12 residues long. Written as DNA, the CDR3 is TGTGCCAGCAGATCCGCGAGGCATGAGCAGTTCTTC. Its translation: CASRSARHEQFF.

A single count supports this clone. The CDR3 protein is CASSVGGAGGWEQYF. The CDR3 nucleotides read TGTGCCAGCAGCGTAGGAGGGGCGGGAGGCTGGGAGCAGTACTTC. The genes are TRBV9 and TRBJ2-7, with 8 bases matching TRBD2. The CDR3 is made up of 15 amino acids. V gave up 0 bases and J gave up 7 bases; unmatched junction bases: 9. The germline V gene has CDR1 SGDLS and CDR2 YYNGEE.

The chain has TRBV29-1 and TRBJ2-7; 10 bases match TRBD2. Germline V gene data show CDR1 as SQVTM and CDR2 as ANQGSEA. The junction had 8 bases not matched to a gene; V was cut back by 4 bases and J by 5 bases. CDR3 length: 14 amino acids. The CDR3 reads CSVGRAGGRNEQYF. The CDR3 DNA sequence: TGCAGCGTTGGTAGAGCGGGGGGGAGGAACGAGCAGTACTTC.

This rearrangement joins TRBV6-6 to TRBJ1-5; 7 bases agree with TRBD1. CDR1 MNHNY and CDR2 SVGAGI come from the germline V gene (reference sequence). The V and J ends lost 4 bases and 5 bases, in that order; junction bases with no gene match: 5. The CDR3 has 14 amino acids. CDR3 in amino acids: CASSFVQGDQPQHF. The CDR3 region has the DNA TGTGCCAGCAGTTTTGTCCAGGGGGATCAGCCCCAGCATTTT.